This T cell receptor (beta chain) is from a study of blood T cells in healthy people across ages. Notes on this clonotype: One end of the junction does not line up with germline, which may come from a read error.

With a J-beta primer mix and a sample-barcoded 5' primer, a second PCR ran about 7 to 12 cycles. A single record per CDR3 protein comes from TCRdb applying MiXCR to the 5' RACE reads. Of roughly 1.4 million distinct CDR3 sequences listed, approximately 63% are singletons. The sequence was collected from a man aged 18 to 35 in good health. Sequencing was done on a sample of blood.

The CDR3, as DNA: TGTGCTAGCAGCCTTACCACGGCAACGGGACAGATAAATGAGCAGTACTTC. Translation: CASSLTTATGQINEQYF. The chain links TRBV11-2 to TRBJ2-4, with 7 bases identical to TRBD1. The CDR3 has 17 amino acids. The germline gives CDR1 SGHAT, CDR2 FQNNGV.